This T cell receptor beta chain was found in a study of T cells after posttransplantation cyclophosphamide. Study outcomes and limitations: Tissue-infiltrating T cells from skin or gut overlapped little with blood T cells. Later blood repertoires were often dominated by clones from the donor CD8+ memory compartment. After PTCy, TRB diversity resembled that of CNI/methotrexate controls.

The CDR3 consists of 14 residues. Germline V gives CDR1 SGHKS, CDR2 YYEKEE (reference sequence). Trimming stripped 0 bases from V and 0 bases from J, with 6 bases between. On the day of bone marrow donation, the related graft donor provided peripheral blood. About this clone: Its specificity is unknown.

The table came from immunoSEQ multiplex PCR; TCRdb's copy has only in-frame clones and leaves some out. The sample carries 8,500 to 9,500 clones, approximately 98% recorded once. This chain uses TRBV5-5 with TRBJ1-2; no reliable D call. This clonotype originated in a man aged 50-60 years in good health, CMV-negative, and a related stem cell transplant donor. Sequencing used naive CD8+ T cells sorted from PBMCs. DNA of the CDR3: TGTGCCAGCAGCTTGGGCGGCTCTAACTATGGCTACACCTTC. Encoded protein: CASSLGGSNYGYTF.